Listed below are T cell receptor beta chains from one sample, sequenced in a study of CXCR3-negative and CXCR3-positive naive CD8 T cells. For each CDR3 protein, TCRdb gives one entry from its re-call of the 5' RACE reads, without DNA. Seen in this sample are around 96,000 distinct CDR3 sequences; the ten most common clones hold 1.7%. The sample consisted of naive CXCR3- CD8+ T cells from blood. The receptor set was obtained from a human donor in good health. Some clones in this sample may be carry-over from other donors' samples. Each CDR3 is given with its conserved first and last residue. Each record gives: J gene, V gene, CDR3 protein.

J: TRBJ2-5; V: TRBV24-1; CDR3: CATSDPRDRRETQYF
J: TRBJ1-2; V: TRBV7-9; CDR3: CASSPREGATGGVYGGYTF
J: TRBJ2-1; V: TRBV7-3; CDR3: CASSFPESSYNEQFF
J: TRBJ2-7; V: TRBV29-1; CDR3: CSALLAGGYEQYF
J: TRBJ2-1; V: TRBV6-5; CDR3: CASSFWTGLSDNEQFF
J: TRBJ1-1; V: TRBV29-1; CDR3: CSVGPYGTEAFF
J: TRBJ2-1; V: TRBV4-1; CDR3: CASSQRGPSYNEQFF
J: TRBJ2-5; V: TRBV2; CDR3: CASRANIEQTQYF
J: TRBJ2-7; V: TRBV29-1; CDR3: CSVAGWRGGHEQYF
J: TRBJ2-1; V: TRBV7-3; CDR3: CASSLSHRGLNEQFF
J: TRBJ2-7; V: TRBV5-5; CDR3: CASSPIGGLSSYEQYF
J: TRBJ2-1; V: TRBV7-9; CDR3: CASSSKQGIRSYNEKFF
J: TRBJ2-4; V: TRBV7-8; CDR3: CASSLLGENIQYF
J: TRBJ2-7; V: TRBV7-9; CDR3: CASSEETRVHEQYF
J: TRBJ2-3; V: TRBV29-1; CDR3: CSVEVGWTGATDTQYF
J: TRBJ2-7; V: TRBV19; CDR3: CASSSSGRAYEQYF
J: TRBJ1-1; V: TRBV12-3/TRBV12-4; CDR3: CASSFPSPQGNTEAFF
J: TRBJ2-1; V: TRBV4-2; CDR3: CASSSGQSSYNEQFF
J: TRBJ1-1; V: TRBV7-9; CDR3: CASSSDPGDRVPEAFF
J: TRBJ2-7; V: TRBV28; CDR3: CASSPLYGTDRYEQYF
J: TRBJ1-1; V: TRBV7-9; CDR3: CASSLDGQLEAFF
J: TRBJ1-6; V: TRBV21-1; CDR3: CASSKARNSPLHF
J: TRBJ2-5; V: TRBV7-8; CDR3: CASTQGAGETQYF
J: TRBJ2-7; V: TRBV2; CDR3: CASSGDRGVHEQYF
J: TRBJ2-7; V: TRBV5-1; CDR3: CASSLVSGGELYEQYF
J: TRBJ2-1; V: TRBV7-3; CDR3: CASSLSIKSQGYEQFF
J: TRBJ2-7; V: TRBV20-1; CDR3: CSARDMRAGGIDEQYF
J: TRBJ2-3; V: TRBV12-3/TRBV12-4; CDR3: CASSSSQGTDTQYF
J: TRBJ2-2; V: TRBV28; CDR3: CASSPGQDTGELFF